This T cell receptor beta chain was observed in a study of neoadjuvant anti-PD-1 for oral cavity cancer. Using immunoSEQ multiplex PCR, the repertoire was profiled, and TCRdb retains in-frame clones only, with some absent. The top ten hold under 30% of the sample, which has around 7,000 clones, under 55% seen once. Broader study findings: Higher pretreatment Treg/Th17 ratios tracked higher pretreatment blood clonality.

This clone is a singleton in its sample. What it binds is unknown. The CDR3 spans 14 residues. Germline-derived CDR1 and CDR2 are LNHDA and SQIVND (reference sequence). The V gene lost 7 bases and the J gene lost 6 bases, with 16 bases spanning the gap. This clonotype originated in a person aged 35-79 years with oral cavity squamous cell carcinoma. The sequenced sample was tumor tissue, obtained before nivolumab (anti-PD-1) treatment. The V call is TRBV19, the J call TRBJ1-5; D may be TRBD1 (6 bases). The CDR3 sequence: CASTIPGGGQPQHF. In DNA form, the CDR3 reads TGTGCCAGTACCATACCGGGGGGCGGTCAGCCCCAGCATTTT.